The clone carrying this T cell receptor (beta chain) was found many times. Its antigen remains unidentified. Amplification of TCR beta CDR3 regions used RNA as the template. Carried out on the TCR CDR3, a first-round RT-PCR used the HTBI primer set. TCRdb re-analysed the multiplex PCR reads in MiXCR, keeping a single row per CDR3 protein. The sample lists some 650,000 distinct CDR3 sequences, about a sixth seen once, with approximately 3.5% in the top ten. V was pared by 3 bases and J by 2 bases, with 12 bases of the junction left unmatched. The CDR3 is 16 residues long. The V gene's germline CDR1 is GTSNPN and CDR2 SVGIG (reference sequence). The sample belongs to a study of T cells in Graves' hyperthyroidism and ophthalmopathy. The study, taken as a whole, reports: Peripheral blood also featured most of the thyroid clonotypes expanded above 0.001.

This sequence joins TRBV30 and TRBJ2-7, with TRBD2 matching 8 bases. The sequence was obtained from a woman aged 40-49 years with Graves' ophthalmopathy. Sequenced input: blood. This chain's CDR3 is CAWSLPPGGGTYEQYF. CDR3 sequence (DNA): TGTGCCTGGAGCCTACCCCCGGGAGGGGGGACCTACGAGCAGTACTTC.